Here is one T cell receptor beta chain with its context. One end of the junction is discordant with germline, which a read error may explain. Other DNA sequences within the sample encode an identical CDR3. This record belongs to a study of cytomegalovirus exposure and HLA in healthy donors. Germline V gives CDR1 LGHNT, CDR2 FRNRAP. The CDR3 sequence is 15 residues long. A multiplex PCR was run with 60 Vbeta primers and 13 Jbeta primers. The method was immunoSEQ multiplex PCR; TCRdb's version includes in-frame clones alone and lacks a portion of them. The table records about 190,000 clones, around nine tenths of them present only once.

The gene calls are TRBV12-5 and TRBJ1-5, with 9 bases fitting TRBD1. Sequencing was carried out using PBMCs. This sequence originates from a woman under 30 in good health and CMV-seronegative. CDR3 sequence: CASGLGTGLNQPQHF. DNA for the CDR3: TGTGCTAGTGGTTTAGGGACAGGGCTCAATCAGCCCCAGCACTTT. The full variable domain, its missing parts supplied by reference TRBV12-5 and TRBJ1-5, is DARVTQTPRHKVTEMGQEVTMRCQPILGHNTVFWYRQTMMQGLELLAYFRNRAPLDDSGMPKDRFSAEMPDATLATLKIQPSEPRDSAVYFCASGLGTGLNQPQHFGDGTRLSIL.